Included here is one TCR beta chain sequence, with context. Authors' methods: Reference gene primer amplification in the assay estimated nucleated cell counts. Here immunoSEQ multiplex PCR was the method, and the copy in TCRdb shows in-frame clones only, minus some. Clone size and V and J calls were adopted from that table, with D and trimming inferred from the DNA. The profile covers about 210,000 clones, with 70% to 85% appearing a single time and 2% to 2.5% taken by the ten largest. This record comes from a study of blood T cell repertoires in COVID-19. About the research overall: Some COVID-19 samples were acute and others convalescent; all came from the United States, Italy and Spain. From T cells, B-cell-depleted T cells, or PBMCs came the material, which was cDNA or gDNA.

The sequenced sample consisted of peripheral blood. This receptor was obtained from a man between 40 and 49 years old who had recovered from COVID-19.

CDR3 region: CASSLYRGGSPLHF. The CDR3 bases are TGCGCCAGCAGCTTGTACAGGGGTGGATCACCCCTCCACTTT. The chain uses TRBV5-1 and TRBJ1-6; 7 bases are shared with TRBD1. Per germline, CDR1 SGHRS and CDR2 YFSETQ. Trimming removed 1 base from V and 10 bases from J; junction bases left unmatched: 5. The CDR3 contains 14 residues.